This T cell receptor (beta chain) was sequenced for a study of cytomegalovirus exposure and HLA in healthy donors. Regarding the study as a whole: Testing in vitro showed a few CMV-associated chains specific for CMV antigens. Most TCR beta V segments were productive about 87% or about 30% of the time in an earlier analysis. Other equally common chains were less clonally expanded than HLA-associated TCR beta chains, a later analysis showed.

This clone was detected only a few times. What it recognizes is unknown. Researchers ran the PCR with 60 Vbeta and 13 Jbeta primers. Clones were sequenced by immunoSEQ multiplex PCR, and TCRdb holds only the in-frame ones, with some missing. The sample has 100,000 to 150,000 clones, less than 75% seen once. Trimming took off 0 bases at V and 7 bases at J, with 21 bases between the two ends. The germline gives CDR1 LGHNA, CDR2 YNFKEQ. CDR3 length: 17 amino acids. The receptor was isolated from a woman in her 40s in good health and CMV-seropositive. The sample was PBMCs. This chain links TRBV4-2 with TRBJ1-2; TRBD1 might be the D (6 bases). DNA of the CDR3: TGTGCCAGCAGCCAAGATCAGGGGTCCTCCGGAGTGGGTGGCTACACCTTC. This translates into CASSQDQGSSGVGGYTF.